Sequencing of this T cell receptor beta chain was carried out in a study of cytomegalovirus exposure and HLA in healthy donors. Study-level background: An analysis done earlier identified 100 million to 140 million unique TCR beta sequences from around 180 million T cells.

Though probably carrying unrecorded immune exposures, donors were nominally healthy at sampling. Points from the study as a whole: The study flagged around 150 TCR beta chains as cytomegalovirus-associated.

Trimming at V came to 0 bases and at J to 12 bases, leaving 6 bases not matched to a gene. CDR3 length: 14 residues. In germline, CDR1 is LNHNV, CDR2 YYDKDF (reference sequence). About this clone itself: Its antigen is not identified.

Primers: 60 Vbeta forward and 13 Jbeta reverse. Profiling relied on immunoSEQ multiplex PCR, and the TCRdb table lists in-frame clones only, not all of them. The sample yields roughly 120,000 clones, 55% to 75% seen once. The origin of this receptor is a middle-aged woman in good health and CMV-seropositive. The gene calls are TRBV15 and TRBJ2-7; 12 bases map to TRBD1. Sequences were obtained from PBMCs. The CDR3: CATSRDGTGGLRYF. In DNA form, the CDR3 reads TGTGCCACCAGCAGAGACGGGACAGGGGGCTTGCGGTACTTC.